Sequencing of this T cell receptor (beta chain) was carried out in a study of response to subunit inactivated influenza vaccine. Whole-study results and caveats: Seasonal influenza vaccination, on each occasion, was suggested by the authors to recruit few new T cells.

V lost 0 bases, J lost 0 bases, and 12 bases lay in between. CDR3 length: 16 amino acids. Germline V lookup: CDR1 SGHDT, CDR2 YYEEEE. TCRdb reanalysed the RT-PCR reads using MiXCR and keeps one entry per CDR3 protein. The sample gives 600,000 to 700,000 distinct CDR3 sequences, less than 15% of which show up once; roughly 7.6% is in the top ten. As to this clonotype: Antigen: not known.

The sample here was PBMCs from blood, taken roughly 2 weeks before vaccination. The V and J genes are TRBV5-6 and TRBJ2-5, with D perhaps matching TRBD2 (5 bases). The sequence came from a man aged 45 to 65 who received an inactivated influenza vaccine. CDR3 region: CASSLGPRDNQETQYF. Written as DNA, the CDR3 is TGTGCCAGCAGCTTGGGTCCCCGGGATAACCAAGAGACCCAGTACTTC.